The sequence of this T cell receptor beta chain was determined in a study of T cells in Graves' hyperthyroidism and ophthalmopathy. Overall study context: Peripheral blood sampling occurred at initial diagnosis, before any treatment.

Hyperthyroidism had been newly diagnosed in patients aged 18 to 65, and its duration was under 2 months. On this clonotype itself: Its specificity is unknown.

RNA transcripts yielded amplified TCR beta CDR3 regions. Researchers ran a first-round RT-PCR on the TCR CDR3 using the HTBI primer set. MiXCR, run by TCRdb on the multiplex PCR reads, gives a single entry per CDR3 protein. The profile shows more than 350,000 distinct CDR3 sequences, about 18% of them singletons. Study results and limitations: Most thyroid clonotypes expanded above 0.001 appeared in blood too. Ophthalmopathy onset followed model prediction by a median approximately 5.9 months.

Per the germline V gene, CDR1 is LNHDA and CDR2 is SQIVND (reference sequence). Trimming removed 3 bases from V and 2 bases from J, with 16 bases in between. The CDR3 is 17 residues long. The receptor was derived from a woman aged 25 to 39 with Graves' hyperthyroidism that later progressed to Graves' ophthalmopathy. Sample: blood. V usage is TRBV19 and J usage is TRBJ2-2; the D gene could be TRBD1 or TRBD2 (5 bases each). The CDR3 protein is CASSMRVGPSNTGELFF. For the CDR3, the DNA is TGTGCCAGTAGTATGCGAGTGGGACCTTCCAACACCGGGGAGCTGTTTTTT.